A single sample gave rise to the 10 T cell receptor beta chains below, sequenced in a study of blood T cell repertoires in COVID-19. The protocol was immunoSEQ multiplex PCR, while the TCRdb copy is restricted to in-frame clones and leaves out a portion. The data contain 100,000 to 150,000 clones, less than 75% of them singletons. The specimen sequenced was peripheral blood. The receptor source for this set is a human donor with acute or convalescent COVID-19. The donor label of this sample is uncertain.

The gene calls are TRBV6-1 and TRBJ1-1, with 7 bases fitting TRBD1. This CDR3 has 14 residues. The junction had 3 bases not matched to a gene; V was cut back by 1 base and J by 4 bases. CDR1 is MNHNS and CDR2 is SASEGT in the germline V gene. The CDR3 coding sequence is TGTGCCAGCAGTGAAGGCTCAGGGGGCACTGAAGCTTTCTTT. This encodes CASSEGSGGTEAFF.

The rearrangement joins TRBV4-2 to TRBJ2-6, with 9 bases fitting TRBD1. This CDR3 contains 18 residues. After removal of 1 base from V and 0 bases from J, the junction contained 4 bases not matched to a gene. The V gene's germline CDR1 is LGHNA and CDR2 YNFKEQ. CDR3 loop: CASSQGTGALSGANVLTF. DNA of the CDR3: TGTGCCAGCAGCCAAGGGACAGGGGCCCTCTCTGGGGCCAACGTCCTGACTTTC.

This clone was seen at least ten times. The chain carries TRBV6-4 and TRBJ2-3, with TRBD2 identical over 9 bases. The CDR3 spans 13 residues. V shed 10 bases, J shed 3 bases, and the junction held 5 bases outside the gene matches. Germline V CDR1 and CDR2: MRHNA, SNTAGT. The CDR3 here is CATAGGATDTQYF. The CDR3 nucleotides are TGTGCCACCGCGGGGGGGGCGACAGATACGCAGTATTTT.

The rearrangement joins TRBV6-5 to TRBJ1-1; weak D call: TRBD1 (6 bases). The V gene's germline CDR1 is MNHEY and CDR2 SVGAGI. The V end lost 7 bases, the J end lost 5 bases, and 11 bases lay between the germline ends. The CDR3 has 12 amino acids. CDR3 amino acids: CASTTGYTEAFF. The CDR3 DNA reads TGTGCCAGCACCACAGGGTATACTGAAGCTTTCTTT.

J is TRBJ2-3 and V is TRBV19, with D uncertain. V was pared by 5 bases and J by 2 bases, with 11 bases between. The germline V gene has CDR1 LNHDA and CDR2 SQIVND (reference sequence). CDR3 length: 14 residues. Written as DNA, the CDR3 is TGTGCCAGTAGTGTACAGCAAAACACAGATACGCAGTATTTT. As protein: CASSVQQNTDTQYF.

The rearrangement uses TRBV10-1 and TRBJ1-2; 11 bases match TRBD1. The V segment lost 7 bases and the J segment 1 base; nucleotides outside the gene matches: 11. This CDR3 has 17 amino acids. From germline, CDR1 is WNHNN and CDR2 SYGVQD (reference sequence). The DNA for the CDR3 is TGCGCCAGCATGGGACGGACAGGGGGCTGGGATAACTATGGCTACACCTTC. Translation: CASMGRTGGWDNYGYTF.

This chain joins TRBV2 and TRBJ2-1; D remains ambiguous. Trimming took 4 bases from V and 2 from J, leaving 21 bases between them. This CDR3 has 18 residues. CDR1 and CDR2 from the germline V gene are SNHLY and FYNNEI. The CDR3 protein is CASSGTFRLKSPYNEQFF. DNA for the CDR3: TGTGCCAGCAGTGGCACCTTTAGACTGAAGAGCCCCTACAATGAGCAGTTCTTC.

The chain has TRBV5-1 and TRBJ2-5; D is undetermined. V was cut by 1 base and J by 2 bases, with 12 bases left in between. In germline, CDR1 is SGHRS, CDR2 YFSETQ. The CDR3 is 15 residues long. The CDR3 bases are TGCGCCAGCAGCTTGAGGTGGGCAGAGCAAGAGACCCAGTACTTC. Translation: CASSLRWAEQETQYF.

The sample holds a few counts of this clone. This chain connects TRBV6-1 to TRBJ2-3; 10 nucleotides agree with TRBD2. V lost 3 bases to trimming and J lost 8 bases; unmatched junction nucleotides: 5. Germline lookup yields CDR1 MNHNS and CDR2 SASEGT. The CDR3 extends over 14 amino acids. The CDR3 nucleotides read TGTGCCAGCAGTGACAAGCGGGGGGGAATTACGCAGTATTTT. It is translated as CASSDKRGGITQYF.

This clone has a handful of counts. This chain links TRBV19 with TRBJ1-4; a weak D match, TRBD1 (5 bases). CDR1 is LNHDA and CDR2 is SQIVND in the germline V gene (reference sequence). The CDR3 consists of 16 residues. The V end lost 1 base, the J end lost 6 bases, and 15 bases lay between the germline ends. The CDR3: CASSIGEAGTHEKLFF. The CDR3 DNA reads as TGTGCCAGTAGTATAGGCGAGGCAGGGACTCATGAAAAACTGTTTTTT.